The 5 T cell receptor beta chains below all came from one sample that was sequenced in a study of early T cells in non-severe SARS-CoV-2 infection. TCRdb reanalysed the 5' RACE reads using MiXCR and keeps one entry per CDR3 protein. The profile covers 80,000 or so distinct CDR3 sequences, with approximately 12% appearing a single time and 3.4% taken by the ten largest. Sequencing was performed on whole blood. The receptors stem from an adult who was a healthcare worker with PCR-confirmed SARS-CoV-2 infection or an uninfected control (not recorded which).

This clonotype was recorded a few times. This sequence joins TRBV6-2 or TRBV6-3 and TRBJ1-2, with D maybe TRBD1 (6 bases). CDR1 is MNHEY, CDR2 SVGEGT, per germline. The CDR3 covers 13 residues. V dropped 2 bases and J dropped 8 bases, with 12 bases sitting between them. For the CDR3, the DNA is TGTGCCAGCAGTTACATACAGGGAATCGGCTACACCTTC. This gives the protein CASSYIQGIGYTF.

The J gene is TRBJ2-3, the V gene TRBV28; D is perhaps TRBD1 (5 bases). The germline V gene encodes CDR1 MDHEN and CDR2 SYDVKM. V lost 7 bases and J lost 1, with 12 bases in between. The CDR3 is 14 amino acids. The CDR3 sequence is CASTIGQRTDTQYF. The CDR3 bases are TGTGCCAGCACCATCGGACAACGCACAGATACGCAGTATTTT.

This clonotype was seen repeatedly, ten times or more. This chain uses TRBV12-5 with TRBJ2-1, with a weak D call TRBD1 (5 bases). Germline loops: CDR1 LGHNT, CDR2 FRNRAP. The CDR3 extends over 15 amino acids. V was trimmed by 0 bases and J by 7 bases, leaving 13 bases between them. CDR3 DNA: TGTGCTAGTGGTTTGGTGCCAGGGTTGGGAAATGAGCAGTTCTTC. It translates to CASGLVPGLGNEQFF.

This clonotype was observed a handful of times. This chain uses TRBV4-2 with TRBJ1-5; no reliable D call. CDR3 length: 17 amino acids. Per the germline V gene, CDR1 is LGHNA and CDR2 is YNFKEQ. V shed 0 bases and J shed 0 bases, with 12 bases lying between them. CDR3 amino acids: CASSQDSPHISNQPQHF. CDR3 DNA: TGTGCCAGCAGCCAAGATAGCCCCCACATTAGCAATCAGCCCCAGCATTTT.

V and J are TRBV5-6 and TRBJ2-5, with D unresolved. Trimming stripped 0 bases from V and 2 bases from J, with 14 bases between. CDR3 size: 16 residues. The germline gives CDR1 SGHDT, CDR2 YYEEEE. The CDR3 loop reads CASSLVLTNGQETQYF. CDR3 sequence (DNA): TGTGCCAGCAGCTTGGTTTTGACGAATGGGCAAGAGACCCAGTACTTC.